This T cell receptor (beta chain) stems from a study of blood T cell repertoires in COVID-19. About the study: COVID-19 samples collected from the United States, Italy and Spain covered acute and convalescent phases. The analysed material was cDNA or gDNA that came from T cells, B-cell-depleted T cells, or PBMCs.

The authors' processing: Amplification from reference gene primers served as the basis for estimated nucleated cell counts. Data came from immunoSEQ multiplex PCR; TCRdb stores just in-frame clones and leaves some out. Clonal size and the V and J genes are those of that table, whereas D and trimming came from the DNA. The table lists fewer than 250,000 clones, 75% to 85% of them singletons. The CDR3 has 15 residues. The V gene end was trimmed by 4 bases and the J gene end by 2 bases; junction bases not matched to a gene: 5. Germline V gene sequence: CDR1 SGDLS, CDR2 YYNGEE. This chain connects TRBV9 to TRBJ1-5, with TRBD1 matching over 8 bases. This TCR was recovered from a human donor in a cohort sampled during active COVID-19. Sequences were obtained from peripheral blood. The chain's CDR3 is CASSLQGDGNQPQHF. In DNA, the CDR3 is TGTGCCAGCAGCCTACAGGGGGATGGCAATCAGCCCCAGCATTTT.